The 24 T cell receptor beta chains given below trace back to one sample, sequenced in a study of T cell repertoires in cytomegalovirus infection. TCRdb re-called the reads through MiXCR, storing one row per CDR3 protein. The table records about 71,000 distinct CDR3 sequences, 20% of them present only once. These receptors' antigens are unknown. The sample here was CD8+ T cells from cultured PBMCs, taken from culture after CMV antigen stimulation. All receptors come from a human donor in good health (CMV status not recorded). Some clones in this sample may be carry-over from other donors' samples.

The chain combines TRBV7-6 with TRBJ1-1; no definite D call. The CDR3 sequence is 15 residues long. Germline loops: CDR1 SGHVS, CDR2 FNYEAQ. Trimming shortened V by 5 bases and J by 9 bases, and 22 bases separated the two germline ends. As DNA, the CDR3 is TGTGCCAGCAGCCAATCTGAGGAAGGCTTAGGAAAAGCTTTCTTT. The encoded protein is CASSQSEEGLGKAFF.

This clonotype was detected a few times. This chain joins TRBV7-2 and TRBJ1-3; TRBD1 might be the D (5 bases). This CDR3 is 14 amino acids long. In germline, CDR1 is SGHTA, CDR2 FQGNSA. V lost 5 bases and J lost 2, with 10 bases in between. The CDR3 coding sequence is TGTGCCAGCAGCCCAGGGTCCCCTGGAAACACCATATATTTT. Translation gives CASSPGSPGNTIYF.

Here the CDR3 reads CASSQGSGLETGELFF. In DNA, the CDR3 is TGCGCCAGCAGCCAAGGGTCAGGGTTGGAAACCGGGGAGCTGTTTTTT. The chain joins TRBV4-1 to TRBJ2-2, with TRBD1 as a possible D gene (5 bases). CDR3 length: 16 residues. Per the germline V gene, CDR1 is MGHRA and CDR2 is YSYEKL. V gave up 1 base and J gave up 5 bases, with 14 bases separating them.

This chain links TRBV4-1 with TRBJ2-7; no clear D. Trimming stripped 1 base from V and 5 bases from J, with 9 bases between. Germline lookup yields CDR1 MGHRA and CDR2 YSYEKL. The CDR3 sequence is 13 residues long. The DNA for the CDR3 is TGCGCCAGCAGCCAAGTTTTAGGGCACGAGCAGTACTTC. It translates to CASSQVLGHEQYF.

In this sample, this clonotype turned up a few times. V is TRBV6-2 or TRBV6-3 and J is TRBJ2-7; the D call may be TRBD1 or TRBD2 (5 bases each). Per germline, CDR1 MNHEY and CDR2 SVGEGT. Trimming removed 2 bases at V and 1 base at J, with 9 bases between. The CDR3 extends over 14 amino acids. The CDR3: CASSYGDGSYEQYF. The CDR3 DNA reads TGTGCCAGCAGTTACGGGGACGGTTCCTACGAGCAGTACTTC.

This clonotype came up a few times. The chain couples TRBV12-3 or TRBV12-4 to TRBJ1-2, with TRBD1 identical over 7 bases. The CDR3 is 15 residues long. V dropped 5 bases and J dropped 0; count of bases not matched to a gene: 6. This CDR3 reads CASSPRQGPNYGYTF. CDR3 sequence (DNA): TGTGCCAGCAGTCCCAGACAGGGACCTAACTATGGCTACACCTTC.

The CDR3 DNA reads TGCGCCAGCAGCCAACGGGGGCCGAACACTGAAGCTTTCTTT. Residues: CASSQRGPNTEAFF. V gene TRBV4-1 combines with J gene TRBJ1-1, with D tentatively TRBD1 (6 bases). The CDR3 extends over 14 amino acids. Germline-derived CDR1 and CDR2 are MGHRA and YSYEKL. V was pared by 2 bases and J by 1 base, with 8 bases between.

This clonotype turned up a few times. The chain uses TRBV6-1 and TRBJ2-3; D not resolved. The CDR3 runs 12 residues. Germline V gene data show CDR1 as MNHNS and CDR2 as SASEGT. V lost 2 bases and J 6 bases, leaving 6 bases between the germline ends. CDR3 region: CASSEPPDTQYF. The DNA for the CDR3 is TGTGCCAGCAGTGAACCCCCGGATACGCAGTATTTT.

This clonotype occurred a few times. The J gene is TRBJ2-7, the V gene TRBV7-8; D call uncertain. The CDR3 has 12 amino acids. Trimming pared 4 bases from V and 8 bases from J, leaving 12 bases between. The germline V gene has CDR1 SGHVS and CDR2 FQNEAQ. The CDR3: CASSSVPGKQYF. The CDR3 coding sequence is TGTGCCAGCAGCTCGGTGCCTGGGAAGCAGTACTTC.

This chain joins TRBV7-9 and TRBJ1-1; possibly TRBD1 for D (5 bases). The CDR3 is made up of 15 amino acids. The ends were cut back, 1 base at V and 0 bases at J, with 9 bases in the middle. Germline assignment: CDR1 SEHNR and CDR2 FQNEAQ (reference sequence). This CDR3 is CASSLVAGMNTEAFF. DNA for the CDR3: TGTGCCAGCAGCTTAGTGGCAGGGATGAACACTGAAGCTTTCTTT.

This chain joins TRBV19 and TRBJ1-1; D remains ambiguous. The CDR3 is 14 residues long. Trimming left V 5 bases short and J 3 bases short, with 13 bases between. The germline V gene encodes CDR1 LNHDA and CDR2 SQIVND (reference sequence). CDR3 sequence reads: CASSPPWVDTEAFF. The CDR3 DNA follows: TGTGCCAGTAGTCCGCCGTGGGTGGACACTGAAGCTTTCTTT.

This clonotype showed up just a few times. The chain links TRBV11-1 to TRBJ1-6; no clear D gene. CDR3 size: 12 residues. V dropped 4 bases and J dropped 14 bases, with 12 bases sitting between them. Germline-derived CDR1 and CDR2 are SGHAT and FQDESV (reference sequence). This CDR3 reads CASSSDGVTLHF. In DNA, the CDR3 is TGTGCCAGCAGCTCGGACGGAGTCACCCTCCACTTT. The full variable domain, rest sourced from reference TRBV11-1 and TRBJ1-6, is EAEVAQSPRYKITEKSQAVAFWCDPISGHATLYWYRQILGQGPELLVQFQDESVVDDSQLPKDRFSAERLKGVDSTLKIQPAELGDSAMYLCASSSDGVTLHFGNGTRLTVT.

The V call is TRBV7-8, the J call TRBJ2-5; weak D call: TRBD2 (5 bases). Trimming shortened V by 9 bases and J by 4 bases, and 9 bases separated the two germline ends. Looked up from germline, CDR1 is SGHVS and CDR2 is FQNEAQ. This CDR3 region has 11 residues. CDR3 sequence: CASLSGETQYF. The CDR3, as DNA: TGTGCCAGTTTGAGCGGAGAGACCCAGTACTTC.

There are a few counts of this clonotype. The chain has TRBV10-3 and TRBJ2-5; 10 nucleotides match TRBD2. The length of the CDR3 is 16 residues. V dropped 4 bases and J dropped 4; count of bases not matched to a gene: 9. CDR1 is ENHRY and CDR2 is SYGVKD in the germline V gene. CDR3 sequence: CAISVKLAGKLETQYF. CDR3 sequence (DNA): TGTGCCATCAGTGTCAAACTAGCGGGGAAACTAGAGACCCAGTACTTC.

This chain joins TRBV7-9 and TRBJ1-4; D is undetermined. The length of the CDR3 is 13 residues. Germline V gives CDR1 SEHNR, CDR2 FQNEAQ (reference sequence). V was shortened by 7 bases and J by 8 bases, with 14 bases between the two germline ends. CDR3 residues: CASTPDQAEKLFF. The CDR3 nucleotides are TGTGCCAGCACCCCCGACCAGGCGGAAAAACTGTTTTTT.

V is TRBV2 and J is TRBJ1-6, with unresolved D. The germline V gene has CDR1 SNHLY and CDR2 FYNNEI. The CDR3 is 11 amino acids. The V end was cut by 1 base, the J end by 9 bases, with 1 base between. CDR3 sequence reads: CASSEVSPLHF. The CDR3, as DNA: TGTGCCAGCAGTGAAGTTTCACCCCTCCACTTT.

V is TRBV4-3 and J is TRBJ2-7; 11 positions match TRBD2. V shed 6 bases, J shed 2 bases, and the junction held 6 bases outside the gene matches. The CDR3 totals 15 residues. From germline, CDR1 is LGHNA and CDR2 YSLEER. The CDR3 DNA is TGCGCCAGCAGTCCGGGGACTAGCGGCGCCTACGAGCAGTACTTC. Its translation: CASSPGTSGAYEQYF.

The chain combines TRBV19 with TRBJ1-2; D remains ambiguous. Trimming removed 5 bases from V and 0 bases from J, with 7 bases in between. Germline V gene data show CDR1 as LNHDA and CDR2 as SQIVND (reference sequence). This CDR3 is built from 13 residues. The CDR3: CASSQKANYGYTF. In DNA, the CDR3 is TGTGCCAGTAGTCAAAAGGCTAACTATGGCTACACCTTC.

This chain uses TRBV24-1 with TRBJ2-1; D is possibly TRBD1 (5 bases). The germline V gene has CDR1 KGHDR and CDR2 SFDVKD. CDR3 length: 14 amino acids. Trimming removed 2 bases at V and 5 bases at J, with 9 bases between. This chain's CDR3 is CATSDSPGNNEQFF. DNA for the CDR3: TGTGCCACCAGTGATTCACCAGGGAACAATGAGCAGTTCTTC.

The CDR3 sequence: CASSSTSGGATDTQYF. CDR3 sequence (DNA): TGTGCCAGCAGTTCTACTAGCGGGGGGGCCACAGATACGCAGTATTTT. This chain links TRBV12-3 or TRBV12-4 with TRBJ2-3; TRBD2 matches 13 bases. The CDR3 loop spans 16 amino acids. The V segment lost 4 bases and the J segment 2 bases; nucleotides outside the gene matches: 3.

The rearrangement joins TRBV28 to TRBJ2-7; TRBD1 might be the D (6 bases). The germline gives CDR1 MDHEN, CDR2 SYDVKM. The CDR3 covers 14 residues. Trimming stripped 6 bases from V and 5 bases from J, with 17 bases between. The DNA for the CDR3 is TGTGCCAGCAGCCGGCCGGCAGGGGACCACGAGCAGTACTTC. Its protein is CASSRPAGDHEQYF.

This clonotype has more than one count but fewer than ten. The rearrangement uses TRBV4-1 and TRBJ1-6; a possible D gene is TRBD1 (5 bases). The CDR3 extends over 12 amino acids. The germline CDR1 and CDR2 sequences are MGHRA and YSYEKL. V was trimmed by 6 bases and J by 7 bases, leaving 7 bases between them. CDR3 sequence: CASRGQNSPLHF. CDR3 bases: TGCGCCAGCAGAGGACAAAATTCACCCCTCCACTTT.

A few counts support this clonotype. This rearrangement joins TRBV29-1 to TRBJ1-2, with D possibly matching TRBD1 (5 bases). Germline V gene sequence: CDR1 SQVTM, CDR2 ANQGSEA. Between the trimmed V and J ends, which lost 7 bases and 4 bases, there was a span of 28 bases. The CDR3 length is 17 residues. As DNA, the CDR3 is TGCAGCGCTGAGGACAAAGGATGGACAAGGAGCCGCTATGGCTACACCTTC. Residues: CSAEDKGWTRSRYGYTF.

This chain links TRBV28 with TRBJ1-2, with 10 nucleotides matching TRBD1. Trimming at V came to 3 bases and at J to 8 bases, leaving 3 bases not matched to a gene. Germline lookup yields CDR1 MDHEN and CDR2 SYDVKM. The CDR3 covers 13 residues. The CDR3 sequence: CASSFGTGDGYTF. The CDR3 nucleotides read TGTGCCAGCAGTTTTGGGACAGGGGACGGCTACACCTTC.